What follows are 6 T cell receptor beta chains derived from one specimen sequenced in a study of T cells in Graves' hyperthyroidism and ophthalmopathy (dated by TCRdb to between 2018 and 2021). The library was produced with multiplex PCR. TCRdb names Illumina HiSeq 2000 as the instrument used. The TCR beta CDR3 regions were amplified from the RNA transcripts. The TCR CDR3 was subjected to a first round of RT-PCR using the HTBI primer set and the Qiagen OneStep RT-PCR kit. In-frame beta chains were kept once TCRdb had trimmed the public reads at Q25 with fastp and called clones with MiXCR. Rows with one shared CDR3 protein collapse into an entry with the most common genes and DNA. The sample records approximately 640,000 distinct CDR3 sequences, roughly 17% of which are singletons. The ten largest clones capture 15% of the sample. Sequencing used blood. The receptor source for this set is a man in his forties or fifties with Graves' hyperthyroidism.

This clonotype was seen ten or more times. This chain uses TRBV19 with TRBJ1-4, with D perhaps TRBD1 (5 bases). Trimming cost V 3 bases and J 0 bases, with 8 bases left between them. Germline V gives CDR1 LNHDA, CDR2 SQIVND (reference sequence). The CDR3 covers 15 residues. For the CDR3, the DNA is TGTGCCAGTAGTATGGTAGGGGCAACTAATGAAAAACTGTTTTTT. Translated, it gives CASSMVGATNEKLFF.

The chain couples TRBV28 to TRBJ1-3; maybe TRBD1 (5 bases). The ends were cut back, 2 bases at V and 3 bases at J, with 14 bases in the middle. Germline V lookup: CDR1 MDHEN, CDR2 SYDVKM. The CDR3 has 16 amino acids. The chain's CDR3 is CASSLNPGGYGNTIYF. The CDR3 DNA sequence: TGTGCCAGCAGTTTAAACCCTGGGGGTTATGGAAACACCATATATTTT.

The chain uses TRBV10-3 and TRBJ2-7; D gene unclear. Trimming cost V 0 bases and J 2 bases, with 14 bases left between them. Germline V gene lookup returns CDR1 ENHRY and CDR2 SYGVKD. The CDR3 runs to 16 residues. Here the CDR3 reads CAISESLSPITYEQYF. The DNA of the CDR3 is TGTGCCATCAGTGAGTCCCTCAGCCCTATAACCTACGAGCAGTACTTC.

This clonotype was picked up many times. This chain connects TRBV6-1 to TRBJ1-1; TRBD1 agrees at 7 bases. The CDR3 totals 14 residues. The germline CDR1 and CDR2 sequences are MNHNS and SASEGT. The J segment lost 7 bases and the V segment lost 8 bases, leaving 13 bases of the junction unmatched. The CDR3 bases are TGTGCCAGCTTTAAAGGGGACAGAAAACATGAAGCTTTCTTT. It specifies CASFKGDRKHEAFF.

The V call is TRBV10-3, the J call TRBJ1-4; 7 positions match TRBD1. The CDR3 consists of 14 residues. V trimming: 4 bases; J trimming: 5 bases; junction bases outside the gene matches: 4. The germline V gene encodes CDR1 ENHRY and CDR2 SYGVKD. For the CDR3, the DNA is TGTGCCATCAGTGGGACAGGTAGAAATGAAAAACTGTTTTTT. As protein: CAISGTGRNEKLFF.

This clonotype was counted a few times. In DNA form, the CDR3 reads TGCAGTGCTACTTCGGCGGGACAGGGTGCGTACGAGCAGTACTTC. Protein sequence: CSATSAGQGAYEQYF. This sequence joins TRBV20-1 and TRBJ2-7, with TRBD1 identical over 9 bases. This CDR3 has 15 residues. Per germline, CDR1 DFQATT and CDR2 SNEGSKA (reference sequence). The trim removed 4 bases at V and 4 bases at J, leaving 11 bases unmatched.